The clone carrying this T cell receptor (beta chain) appeared a single time. Data came from immunoSEQ multiplex PCR; TCRdb stores just in-frame clones and leaves some out. This sample has around 150,000 clones, with 86% found just once. The data originate from a study of cytomegalovirus exposure and HLA in healthy donors. The V end lost 4 bases, the J end lost 2 bases, and 14 bases lay between the germline ends. The CDR3 spans 16 residues. The germline CDR1 and CDR2 sequences are SGHTA and FQGTGA. Material: PBMCs. The chain links TRBV7-3 to TRBJ2-2; D is possibly TRBD1 (6 bases). The sequence was collected from a woman in her twenties or thirties in good health and CMV-seronegative. The CDR3 here is CASSSPGHYNTGELFF. The CDR3 DNA reads as TGTGCCAGCAGCTCCCCGGGACATTATAACACCGGGGAGCTGTTTTTT. The whole variable domain, filled in from reference TRBV7-3 and TRBJ2-2, reads GAGVSQTPSNKVTEKGKYVELRCDPISGHTALYWYRQSLGQGPEFLIYFQGTGAADDSGLPNDRFFAVRPEGSVSTLKIQRTERGDSAVYLCASSSPGHYNTGELFFGEGSRLTVL.